A single sample is the source of the 17 T cell receptor beta chains below, sequenced in a study of Ad26.COV2.S vaccination and SARS-CoV-2 variants. Profiled with immunoSEQ multiplex PCR; TCRdb holds only in-frame clones, not every one. The data hold fewer than 400,000 clones, with about 85% observed a single time. The treatment here: roughly 20 received Ad26.COV2.S at low or high dose, single or two shots; about 5 received placebo; per-sample allocation not given. Following the first vaccine or placebo injection, samples were taken on day 63. Sequencing used peripheral blood, obtained in a trial of Ad26.COV2.S vaccine versus placebo. These receptors were taken from a person aged 18-65 years who received the Ad26.COV2.S COVID-19 vaccine or a placebo.

V and J are TRBV18 and TRBJ2-3, with 12 bases matching TRBD2. This CDR3 is built from 15 residues. The ends lost 3 bases at V and 6 bases at J; junction bases unmatched: 4. Germline V gene sequence: CDR1 KGHSH, CDR2 LQKENI. The CDR3 sequence: CASSPLAGGYDTQYF. The CDR3 bases are TGTGCCAGCTCACCGCTAGCGGGGGGGTACGATACGCAGTATTTT.

This clone was picked up a small number of times. The chain is built from TRBV6-5 and TRBJ1-1; D is ambiguous. The CDR3 length is 13 residues. Per the germline V gene, CDR1 is MNHEY and CDR2 is SVGAGI. Trimming stripped 8 bases from V and 0 bases from J, with 10 bases between. As DNA, the CDR3 is TGTGCCAGCTCACCGGGAATGAACACTGAAGCTTTCTTT. It codes for CASSPGMNTEAFF.

J is TRBJ2-2 and V is TRBV5-5; D gene uncertain. V gave up 0 bases and J gave up 0 bases, with 9 bases separating them. The CDR3 runs 16 residues. Germline values: CDR1 SGHKS, CDR2 YYEKEE (reference sequence). DNA of the CDR3: TGTGCCAGCAGCTTGGCGTTGCGCCCGAACACCGGGGAGCTGTTTTTT. Its translation: CASSLALRPNTGELFF.

The CDR3 sequence is CASSFDSSYEQYF. In DNA form, the CDR3 reads TGTGCCAGCAGCTTCGACAGTAGCTACGAGCAGTACTTC. The V call is TRBV7-3, the J call TRBJ2-7; maybe TRBD1 (5 bases). The germline V and J ends were trimmed by 3 bases and 3 bases, with 9 bases remaining between them. Germline assignment: CDR1 SGHTA and CDR2 FQGTGA. The CDR3 is 13 amino acids.

This chain uses TRBV5-1 with TRBJ2-7, with D unresolved. Per the germline V gene, CDR1 is SGHRS and CDR2 is YFSETQ. V was cut by 4 bases and J by 5 bases, with 13 bases left in between. The CDR3 has 13 residues. The CDR3 here is CASSRDAGHEQYF. The CDR3, as DNA: TGCGCCAGCAGCCGAGACGCCGGCCACGAGCAGTACTTC.

This chain connects TRBV2 to TRBJ1-3; D gene unclear. The V end lost 4 bases, the J end lost 16 bases, and 11 bases lay between the germline ends. Germline V gene sequence: CDR1 SNHLY, CDR2 FYNNEI. The CDR3 is 10 amino acids. In nucleotides, the CDR3 is TGTGCCAGCAGTGTTCGTCAATTGTATTTT. Its protein is CASSVRQLYF.

The chain has TRBV10-3 and TRBJ2-3; 7 bases align to TRBD1. The trim removed 2 bases at V and 4 bases at J, leaving 3 bases unmatched. Germline loops: CDR1 ENHRY, CDR2 SYGVKD. The CDR3 loop spans 14 amino acids. CDR3 in amino acids: CAISETGVPDTQYF. The CDR3 bases are TGTGCCATCAGTGAGACAGGGGTTCCAGATACGCAGTATTTT.

DNA for the CDR3: TGTGCCAGCAGCCCCCTAAGCAGCTACAATGAGCAGTTCTTC. Translation: CASSPLSSYNEQFF. V is TRBV9 and J is TRBJ2-1; D gene uncertain. Germline loops: CDR1 SGDLS, CDR2 YYNGEE. Trimming removed 4 bases at V and 3 bases at J, with 11 bases between. The CDR3 spans 14 residues.

This chain links TRBV7-8 with TRBJ2-2; 8 bases are a match to TRBD1. V dropped 4 bases and J dropped 2; count of bases not matched to a gene: 6. The length of the CDR3 is 16 residues. Germline CDR1 and CDR2: SGHVS and FQNEAQ. Here the CDR3 DNA reads TGTGCCAGCAGCTGGAGCGCAGGGGGCAACACCGGGGAGCTGTTTTTT. It specifies CASSWSAGGNTGELFF.

This clone was seen a handful of times. The chain carries TRBV5-1 and TRBJ2-3; 7 bases agree with TRBD1. V trimming: 0 bases; J trimming: 0 bases; junction bases outside the gene matches: 4. The CDR3 has 16 residues. Germline V gene lookup returns CDR1 SGHRS and CDR2 YFSETQ. The chain's CDR3 is CASSLDTGDSTDTQYF. The CDR3 nucleotides are TGCGCCAGCAGCTTGGATACAGGGGACAGCACAGATACGCAGTATTTT.

This rearrangement joins TRBV7-9 to TRBJ1-1, with D unresolved. Looked up from germline, CDR1 is SEHNR and CDR2 is FQNEAQ (reference sequence). V was cut by 2 bases and J by 4 bases, with 8 bases left in between. This CDR3 contains 13 residues. CDR3 sequence reads: CASSLSDFTEAFF. In DNA form, the CDR3 reads TGTGCCAGCAGCTTATCGGATTTCACTGAAGCTTTCTTT. Supplemented by reference TRBV7-9 and TRBJ1-1, the full variable domain reads DTGVSQNPRHKITKRGQNVTFRCDPISEHNRLYWYRQTLGQGPEFLTYFQNEAQLEKSRLLSDRFSAERPKGSFSTLEIQRTEQGDSAMYLCASSLSDFTEAFFGQGTRLTVV.

The chain is built from TRBV6-5 and TRBJ1-4, with a tentative D call TRBD1 (6 bases). Germline CDR1 MNHEY, CDR2 SVGAGI. The V end lost 5 bases, the J end lost 0 bases, and 10 bases lay between the germline ends. The CDR3 has 15 residues. The CDR3 region is CASSPGDATNEKLFF. The CDR3, as DNA: TGTGCCAGCAGTCCAGGGGATGCAACTAATGAAAAACTGTTTTTT.

The chain recombines TRBV6-5 with TRBJ1-1, with D uncertain. The CDR3 covers 14 residues. The V gene lost 6 bases and the J gene lost 1 base, with 12 bases spanning the gap. CDR1 is MNHEY and CDR2 is SVGAGI in the germline V gene. CDR3 sequence: CASRGRLWNTEAFF. DNA of the CDR3: TGTGCCAGCAGGGGCAGGTTGTGGAACACTGAAGCTTTCTTT.

This clone was seen only a few times. This chain joins TRBV9 and TRBJ1-2; perhaps TRBD1 as D (6 bases). The CDR3 contains 16 residues. V was pared by 3 bases and J by 5 bases, with 20 bases between. Germline V gives CDR1 SGDLS, CDR2 YYNGEE. The CDR3, as DNA: TGTGCCAGCAGCGAGACAGGAACAAACGCGCTATATGGCTACACCTTC. This translates into CASSETGTNALYGYTF.

The gene calls are TRBV5-6 and TRBJ2-2; tentatively, D is TRBD2 (5 bases). Germline V gene data show CDR1 as SGHDT and CDR2 as YYEEEE. The CDR3 spans 17 residues. With 5 bases removed from V and 0 bases from J, the gap between germline ends came to 17 bases. The CDR3 DNA reads TGTGCCAGCAGTCGTCGGACTGCTAGGGCGAACACCGGGGAGCTGTTTTTT. It encodes CASSRRTARANTGELFF.

The chain joins TRBV7-9 to TRBJ1-4; the D gene is possibly TRBD1 (5 bases). The CDR3 runs to 14 residues. V shed 5 bases and J shed 11 bases, with 18 bases lying between them. The germline V gene encodes CDR1 SEHNR and CDR2 FQNEAQ (reference sequence). CDR3 bases: TGTGCCAGCAGCCTGCCCCGGGACTCCGCCAAACTGTTTTTT. It specifies CASSLPRDSAKLFF.

This chain links TRBV24-1 with TRBJ2-2; D remains unclear. V lost 2 bases and J 7 bases, leaving 13 bases between the germline ends. Germline V gives CDR1 KGHDR, CDR2 SFDVKD. The CDR3 is 15 amino acids. The CDR3 protein is CATSDSRTFGGELFF. The CDR3 region has the DNA TGTGCCACCAGTGATTCTCGGACCTTTGGCGGGGAGCTGTTTTTT.